One and the same sample provided the 17 T cell receptor beta chains below, sequenced in a study of regulatory T cells in long-lasting Graves disease. With iRepertoire HTBI primers and Arm-PCR of CDR3 regions, TCR beta libraries were built. TCRdb passed the multiplex PCR reads through MiXCR, listing each CDR3 protein once. The sample yields around 250,000 distinct CDR3 sequences, 20% seen once. Time point: newly diagnosed GD, antithyroid drugs for less than 3 months. Making the TCR library involved RNA that had been extracted from PBMCs. This specimen was peripheral blood mononuclear cells (PBMCs), taken at new diagnosis, from a patient treated with antithyroid drugs. These receptors all stem from a female donor with Graves disease.

This clonotype has a count of ten or more. The CDR3 sequence is CASSEGQNTEAFF. The CDR3 nucleotides read TGTGCCAGCAGCGAGGGACAGAACACTGAAGCTTTCTTT. V usage is TRBV7-3 and J usage is TRBJ1-1; D may be TRBD1 (6 bases). Trimming took 5 bases from V and 1 from J, leaving 8 bases between them. In germline, CDR1 is SGHTA, CDR2 FQGTGA. The CDR3 totals 13 residues.

In its sample, this clonotype was seen many times. The CDR3 sequence: CASSLVQDIDTQYF. DNA for the CDR3: TGTGCCAGCAGCTTGGTTCAGGACATTGATACGCAGTATTTT. The chain is built from TRBV5-6 and TRBJ2-3, with D maybe TRBD1 (5 bases). Trimming took off 0 bases at V and 6 bases at J, with 11 bases between the two ends. Germline loops: CDR1 SGHDT, CDR2 YYEEEE. The CDR3 spans 14 residues.

This chain connects TRBV12-3 or TRBV12-4 to TRBJ2-5; 8 bases match TRBD2. CDR3 length: 16 residues. The V gene end was trimmed by 5 bases and the J gene end by 1 base; junction bases not matched to a gene: 9. This chain's CDR3 is CASSSRGGGLQETQYF. The CDR3 nucleotides are TGTGCCAGCAGTAGCCGGGGGGGGGGCCTCCAAGAGACCCAGTACTTC.

The chain couples TRBV6-7 to TRBJ1-5; D unresolved. TRBV6-7 is an ORF, and what it does is uncertain. V gave up 10 bases and J gave up 3 bases, with 16 bases separating them. CDR3 size: 14 residues. The CDR3 region is CAIGAKRDNQPQHF. The CDR3 DNA sequence: TGTGCCATAGGCGCAAAAAGGGACAATCAGCCCCAGCATTTT.

The chain has TRBV6-9 and TRBJ1-5; 10 bases fit TRBD1. The V gene end was trimmed by 3 bases and the J gene end by 2 bases; junction bases not matched to a gene: 10. Germline V CDR1 and CDR2: MNHGY, SVAAGI. CDR3 length equals 18 residues. The CDR3 sequence: CASSYETGGGLGNQPQHF. The CDR3 nucleotides are TGTGCCAGCAGTTACGAGACAGGGGGCGGGCTAGGCAATCAGCCCCAGCATTTT.

This clonotype was detected ten times or more. This chain links TRBV20-1 with TRBJ1-5; D uncertain. V was shortened by 3 bases and J by 4 bases, with 10 bases between the two germline ends. Germline V CDR1 and CDR2: DFQATT, SNEGSKA (reference sequence). The CDR3 length is 13 residues. The chain's CDR3 is CSASSGANQPQHF. Written as DNA, the CDR3 is TGCAGTGCTAGTTCCGGCGCAAATCAGCCCCAGCATTTT.

This clonotype was detected ten times or more. The rearrangement links TRBV6-1 to TRBJ1-5; possibly TRBD1 for D (6 bases). In germline, CDR1 is MNHNS, CDR2 SASEGT. V dropped 7 bases and J dropped 9 bases, with 22 bases sitting between them. The CDR3 is made up of 15 amino acids. CDR3 region: CASTPGQIPGGPQHF. CDR3 nucleotide sequence: TGTGCCAGCACCCCAGGACAGATCCCTGGAGGGCCCCAGCATTTT.

As regards this clonotype: With only one base between it and a far larger clone, this is likely a read error. This sequence joins TRBV10-3 and TRBJ2-7, with 7 positions matching TRBD2. Germline V gene data show CDR1 as ENHRY and CDR2 as SYGVKD. This CDR3 is built from 15 residues. With V trimmed by 3 bases and J by 4 bases, 9 bases remained unmatched. The CDR3 is CAISERGDHAYEQYF. CDR3 DNA sequence: TGTGCCATCAGTGAACGGGGGGACCATGCTTACGAGCAGTACTTC.

This clonotype was seen repeatedly, ten times or more. V gene TRBV20-1 combines with J gene TRBJ2-3; the D call may be TRBD1 or TRBD2 (7 bases each). There are 15 residues in the CDR3. The ends were cut back, 3 bases at V and 1 base at J, with 14 bases in the middle. CDR1 is DFQATT, CDR2 SNEGSKA, per germline (reference sequence). In DNA form, the CDR3 reads TGCAGTGCTAGGCCCCCAGGGGGGGGCACAGATACGCAGTATTTT. It yields the protein CSARPPGGGTDTQYF.

Ten or more counts support this clonotype. The chain links TRBV3-1 to TRBJ2-2; D is undetermined. CDR3 length equals 17 residues. Trimming removed 5 bases at V and 0 bases at J, with 16 bases between. The germline CDR1 and CDR2 sequences are LGHDT and YNNKEL (reference sequence). The CDR3 DNA follows: TGTGCCAGCAGCACTACCCGCAGCGCCACGAACACCGGGGAGCTGTTTTTT. Encoded protein: CASSTTRSATNTGELFF.

The rearrangement uses TRBV5-1 and TRBJ2-2; 7 bases are a match to TRBD2. Germline V gene sequence: CDR1 SGHRS, CDR2 YFSETQ. The CDR3 length is 14 residues. V lost 2 bases to trimming and J lost 7 bases; unmatched junction nucleotides: 5. The CDR3 spells CASSFGGYNGELFF. As DNA, the CDR3 is TGCGCCAGCAGCTTCGGGGGGTATAACGGGGAGCTGTTTTTT.

This clonotype has ten or more counts. The J gene is TRBJ2-3, the V gene TRBV18; D perhaps matches TRBD2 (7 bases). V was shortened by 3 bases and J by 6 bases, with 13 bases between the two germline ends. CDR3 size: 14 residues. Germline CDR1 KGHSH, CDR2 LQKENI. The CDR3 DNA reads as TGTGCCAGCTCACCGGCGGGGGCTCGGGATACGCAGTATTTT. It specifies CASSPAGARDTQYF.

This clonotype was counted ten times or more. V gene TRBV18 combines with J gene TRBJ2-1; D uncertain. The J call is in doubt because the DNA end fits TRBJ2-5 better. Germline values: CDR1 KGHSH, CDR2 LQKENI. CDR3 size: 13 residues. The CDR3 sequence is CASSPDSSETQYF. In nucleotides, the CDR3 is TGTGCCAGCTCACCAGACTCCTCGGAGACCCAGTACTTC.

This clonotype has only a few counts. The chain joins TRBV14 to TRBJ2-1; D possibly corresponds to TRBD2 (5 bases). This CDR3 has 17 residues. The germline V gene has CDR1 SGHDN and CDR2 FVKESK. Trimming took off 0 bases at V and 0 bases at J, with 12 bases between the two ends. This CDR3 is CASSQDRGSSSYNEQFF. CDR3 DNA: TGTGCCAGCAGCCAAGATCGCGGGTCAAGCTCCTACAATGAGCAGTTCTTC.

The table lists this clonotype with many counts. The chain links TRBV6-2 or TRBV6-3 to TRBJ2-7; D might be TRBD1 (5 bases). V lost 1 base and J lost 2, with 12 bases in between. The germline CDR1 and CDR2 sequences are MNHEY and SVGEGT. The CDR3 totals 15 residues. CDR3 nucleotide sequence: TGTGCCAGCAGTTACTTTGAGGACAATACCTACGAGCAGTACTTC. It translates to CASSYFEDNTYEQYF.

V gene TRBV20-1 combines with J gene TRBJ2-5; 8 bases agree with TRBD2. J was trimmed by 5 bases and V by 3 bases; bases with no gene match: 8. Germline CDR1 reads DFQATT; CDR2 reads SNEGSKA (reference sequence). This CDR3 contains 14 residues. CDR3 sequence: CSASGGASTETQYF. The CDR3 nucleotides are TGCAGTGCTAGCGGGGGGGCCAGTACGGAGACCCAGTACTTC.

There are many counts of this clonotype. This chain uses TRBV7-2 with TRBJ2-7, with a tentative D call TRBD2 (6 bases). The CDR3 sequence is 13 residues long. CDR1 SGHTA and CDR2 FQGNSA come from the germline V gene. V was pared by 7 bases and J by 2 bases, with 12 bases between. In nucleotides, the CDR3 is TGTGCCAGCACCGATCCGGGGGCCTACGAGCAGTACTTC. Translating it yields CASTDPGAYEQYF.